Each of the 27 T cell receptor beta chains below was sequenced from the same sample in a study of blood T cell repertoires in COVID-19. Clones were read by immunoSEQ multiplex PCR, and TCRdb kept only the in-frame ones, dropping some. The profile covers about 250,000 clones, with roughly 85% appearing a single time and approximately 5.1% taken by the ten largest. Sequencing was performed on peripheral blood. The receptors originated from a man aged 50-59 years with COVID-19, enrolled during active disease.

A remark on this clone: Distinct nucleotide sequences in the sample also encode this CDR3. This sequence joins TRBV27 and TRBJ1-6; 9 bases map to TRBD1. The V and J ends lost 5 bases and 7 bases, in that order; junction bases with no gene match: 3. CDR1 MNHEY and CDR2 SMNVEV come from the germline V gene (reference sequence). The CDR3 covers 14 residues. CDR3 coding DNA: TGTGCCAGCAGTCCTGGACAGGGGAATTCACCCCTCCACTTT. Amino acid sequence: CASSPGQGNSPLHF.

About this clone itself: The sample contains more than one DNA sequence encoding this CDR3. The gene calls are TRBV18 and TRBJ1-1, with D possibly matching TRBD1 (5 bases). In germline, CDR1 is KGHSH, CDR2 LQKENI. The CDR3 runs 13 residues. Trimming removed 3 bases at V and 3 bases at J, with 8 bases between. This chain's CDR3 is CASSPSRDTEAFF. The DNA of the CDR3 is TGTGCCAGCTCACCTAGCAGGGACACTGAAGCTTTCTTT.

This rearrangement joins TRBV5-1 to TRBJ1-2; D unclear. This CDR3 is built from 12 residues. The germline V and J ends were trimmed by 4 bases and 4 bases, with 8 bases remaining between them. The germline V gene encodes CDR1 SGHRS and CDR2 YFSETQ. CDR3 sequence (DNA): TGCGCCAGCAGCCCAAGCGGCTATGGCTACACCTTC. This encodes CASSPSGYGYTF.

The rearrangement joins TRBV3-1 (or the pseudogene TRBV3-2) to TRBJ2-7, with D hard to call. The germline V gene encodes CDR1 LGHDT and CDR2 YNNKEL (reference sequence). V was clipped by 3 bases and J by 3 bases, with 3 bases between them. The CDR3 loop spans 11 amino acids. CDR3 nucleotides: TGTGCCAGCAGCCACAACTACGAGCAGTACTTC. Translating it yields CASSHNYEQYF.

The chain employs TRBV6-6 and TRBJ1-2; 11 nucleotides match TRBD1. CDR1 and CDR2 from the germline V gene are MNHNY and SVGAGI (reference sequence). V shed 6 bases and J 8 bases; nucleotides not matched to a gene: 8. The CDR3 extends over 14 amino acids. The CDR3 reads CASRQGQGAGGYTF. CDR3 nucleotide sequence: TGTGCCAGCAGACAAGGACAGGGGGCAGGGGGCTACACCTTC.

This chain links TRBV5-1 with TRBJ1-6, with 10 bases identical to TRBD1. The germline V gene has CDR1 SGHRS and CDR2 YFSETQ. The CDR3 has 15 amino acids. J lost 10 bases, V lost 4 bases, and 8 bases had no gene match. The CDR3 here is CASSPGQGIGSPLHF. DNA of the CDR3: TGCGCCAGCAGCCCGGGACAGGGGATCGGATCACCCCTCCACTTT.

This chain uses TRBV5-1 with TRBJ2-7; the match to TRBD1 covers 10 bases. Germline CDR1 reads SGHRS; CDR2 reads YFSETQ. The trim removed 3 bases at V and 2 bases at J, leaving 2 bases unmatched. This CDR3 is 14 amino acids long. The CDR3 DNA sequence: TGCGCCAGCAGCTCGACAGGGGGCACCTACGAGCAGTACTTC. This translates into CASSSTGGTYEQYF.

This clone appeared a single time. The chain employs TRBV9 and TRBJ1-2; 11 nucleotides align to TRBD1. Germline V gene data show CDR1 as SGDLS and CDR2 as YYNGEE. The CDR3 covers 15 residues. The junction had 5 bases not matched to a gene; V was cut back by 4 bases and J by 3 bases. The CDR3 DNA follows: TGTGCCAGCAGCAGAGGACAGGGGGCTCACTATGGCTACACCTTC. This translates into CASSRGQGAHYGYTF.

This clone was counted between two and nine times. V usage is TRBV6-5 and J usage is TRBJ1-5; D remains unclear. Germline-derived CDR1 and CDR2 are MNHEY and SVGAGI. The CDR3 consists of 13 residues. Between the trimmed V and J ends, which lost 2 bases and 7 bases, there was a span of 9 bases. CDR3 in DNA: TGTGCCAGCAGTTACCACGGGGAACAGCCCCAGCATTTT. This codes for CASSYHGEQPQHF.

The genes are TRBV9 and TRBJ2-2; the D gene is possibly TRBD1 (5 bases). This CDR3 contains 14 residues. Germline V gives CDR1 SGDLS, CDR2 YYNGEE. Trimming shortened V by 3 bases and J by 4 bases, and 10 bases separated the two germline ends. The DNA for the CDR3 is TGTGCCAGCAGCGGAGACAGATTCACCGGGGAGCTGTTTTTT. Translation: CASSGDRFTGELFF.

The gene calls are TRBV5-1 and TRBJ2-5; the D gene is possibly TRBD1 (5 bases). Germline V gene sequence: CDR1 SGHRS, CDR2 YFSETQ. Trimming pared 2 bases from V and 4 bases from J, leaving 21 bases between. CDR3 length: 17 residues. CDR3 DNA: TGCGCCAGCAGCTTTGGGCAGGGTGGATCCTTTTTAGAGACCCAGTACTTC. It is translated as CASSFGQGGSFLETQYF. The complete variable domain, with remaining parts taken from reference TRBV5-1 and TRBJ2-5, reads KAGVTQTPRYLIKTRGQQVTLSCSPISGHRSVSWYQQTPGQGLQFLFEYFSETQRNKGNFPGRFSGRQFSNSRSEMNVSTLELGDSALYLCASSFGQGGSFLETQYFGPGTRLLVL.

The rearrangement links TRBV18 to TRBJ2-2; no reliable D call. V was cut by 6 bases and J by 5 bases, with 7 bases left in between. CDR3 length: 12 amino acids. CDR1 KGHSH and CDR2 LQKENI come from the germline V gene. CDR3 residues: CASSPETGELFF. Here the CDR3 DNA reads TGTGCCAGCTCGCCGGAGACCGGGGAGCTGTTTTTT.

This rearrangement joins TRBV12-3 or TRBV12-4 to TRBJ1-5; D gene unclear. Trimming left V 3 bases short and J 7 bases short, with 10 bases between. This CDR3 is 13 amino acids long. The CDR3 loop is CASSFVRRQPQHF. The CDR3 DNA is TGTGCCAGCAGTTTCGTCAGAAGACAGCCCCAGCATTTT.

The rearrangement joins TRBV12-3 or TRBV12-4 to TRBJ2-1; no clear D. V was cut by 3 bases and J by 6 bases, with 6 bases left in between. The length of the CDR3 is 12 residues. The CDR3 DNA reads as TGTGCCAGCAGTTTTTCTCCCAATGAGCAGTTCTTC. It is translated as CASSFSPNEQFF.

J is TRBJ1-1 and V is TRBV19, with D possibly matching TRBD1 (6 bases). Germline-derived CDR1 and CDR2 are LNHDA and SQIVND (reference sequence). Trimming removed 5 bases at V and 4 bases at J, with 14 bases between. The CDR3 covers 14 residues. CDR3 region: CASSDFRGGTEAFF. In DNA form, the CDR3 reads TGTGCCAGTAGTGATTTTCGAGGGGGCACTGAAGCTTTCTTT.

This chain joins TRBV27 and TRBJ2-4; D remains ambiguous. Germline values: CDR1 MNHEY, CDR2 SMNVEV (reference sequence). V lost 6 bases to trimming and J lost 0 bases, with 9 bases between them. The CDR3 is made up of 14 amino acids. CDR3 DNA sequence: TGTGCCAGCAGCGGCAGGCTAGCCAAAAACATTCAGTACTTC. Amino acids: CASSGRLAKNIQYF.

The V call is TRBV11-2, the J call TRBJ1-3; TRBD1 might be the D (5 bases). CDR1 and CDR2 (germline): SGHAT, FQNNGV. V was cut by 5 bases and J by 2 bases, with 10 bases left in between. There are 14 residues in the CDR3. The CDR3 reads CASSKQTAGNTIYF. The CDR3 bases are TGTGCCAGCAGCAAACAGACAGCTGGAAACACCATATATTTT.

This clone was counted between two and nine times. The chain links TRBV6-5 to TRBJ2-6; D is perhaps TRBD2 (5 bases). Germline CDR1 reads MNHEY; CDR2 reads SVGAGI. This CDR3 spans 13 amino acids. The V end lost 8 bases, the J end lost 0 bases, and 5 bases lay between the germline ends. The CDR3 sequence: CASRDSGANVLTF. CDR3 in DNA: TGTGCCAGCCGGGACTCTGGGGCCAACGTCCTGACTTTC.

This chain links TRBV10-3 with TRBJ2-3; 14 positions agree with TRBD2. V lost 9 bases, J lost 5 bases, and 4 bases stayed unmatched. Germline V gene data show CDR1 as ENHRY and CDR2 as SYGVKD. This CDR3 contains 14 residues. The CDR3 protein is CAIRTSGGLDTQYF. The CDR3 nucleotides are TGTGCCATACGGACTAGCGGGGGGTTAGATACGCAGTATTTT.

J is TRBJ1-6 and V is TRBV14, with 7 bases fitting TRBD1. Unmatched junction bases numbered 6, after V lost 6 bases and J lost 10 bases. CDR3 length: 13 residues. Germline assignment: CDR1 SGHDN and CDR2 FVKESK. CDR3 protein: CASSQTGWSPLHF. CDR3 DNA: TGTGCCAGCAGTCAGACAGGGTGGTCACCCCTCCACTTT.

The sample holds a few counts of this clone. The chain links TRBV24-1 to TRBJ2-5, with a tentative D call TRBD1 (6 bases). From germline, CDR1 is KGHDR and CDR2 SFDVKD. This CDR3 is built from 13 residues. Trimming took off 7 bases at V and 5 bases at J, with 13 bases between the two ends. The CDR3 bases are TGTGCCACCAGCCCGCCAGGGGTGGAGACCCAGTACTTC. It translates to CATSPPGVETQYF.

V gene TRBV6-2 or TRBV6-3 combines with J gene TRBJ1-6; 7 bases map to TRBD1. The CDR3 sequence is 21 residues long. The germline V gene has CDR1 MNHEY and CDR2 SVGEGT. With V trimmed by 3 bases and J by 6 bases, 23 bases remained unmatched. CDR3 residues: CASSYQAPGVRRGQINSPLHF. The CDR3 DNA reads as TGTGCCAGCAGTTATCAAGCACCCGGTGTCCGACGGGGACAGATTAATTCACCCCTCCACTTT.

The CDR3 DNA reads as TGTGCCAGCAGAGGGGGGGGTGAGCAGTACTTC. This gives the protein CASRGGGEQYF. This chain uses TRBV5-4 with TRBJ2-7; D possibly corresponds to TRBD2 (7 bases). Trimming stripped 5 bases from V and 7 bases from J, with 10 bases between. Germline loops: CDR1 SGHNT, CDR2 YYREEE (reference sequence). The CDR3 consists of 11 residues.

V usage is TRBV6-5 and J usage is TRBJ1-1; D is uncertain. The CDR3 covers 13 residues. V lost 8 bases, J lost 2 bases, and 12 bases lay in between. Germline assignment: CDR1 MNHEY and CDR2 SVGAGI. CDR3 sequence: CASQISSNTEAFF. DNA of the CDR3: TGTGCCAGCCAGATTTCTTCCAACACTGAAGCTTTCTTT.

J is TRBJ1-1 and V is TRBV7-2, with a weak D call TRBD1 (6 bases). V lost 1 base to trimming and J lost 0 bases, with 12 bases between them. Looked up from germline, CDR1 is SGHTA and CDR2 is FQGNSA. CDR3 length: 16 amino acids. In DNA, the CDR3 is TGTGCCAGCAGCTTAGTAGGCAGGGGCGTGAACACTGAAGCTTTCTTT. This translates into CASSLVGRGVNTEAFF.

J is TRBJ2-7 and V is TRBV20-1; TRBD2 matches at 7 bases. V was pared by 6 bases and J by 4 bases, with 0 bases of the junction left unmatched. The germline gives CDR1 DFQATT, CDR2 SNEGSKA (reference sequence). The CDR3 contains 10 residues. CDR3 protein: CSAGGYEQYF. The CDR3 nucleotides are TGCAGTGCGGGGGGGTACGAGCAGTACTTC.

This chain uses TRBV7-9 with TRBJ1-1; D might be TRBD1 (5 bases). The CDR3 runs 14 residues. Deletions cut 5 bases from V and 3 bases from J, with 13 bases between. In germline, CDR1 is SEHNR, CDR2 FQNEAQ (reference sequence). The DNA for the CDR3 is TGTGCCAGCAGCCAGCAGGGTTGGGACACTGAAGCTTTCTTT. Protein sequence: CASSQQGWDTEAFF.